This T cell receptor (beta chain) was captured in a study of PD-L1 blockade in urothelial cancer. At the level of the study: It was at 3 weeks (second dose) and 6 weeks after treatment start that blood was analyzed.

In this sample, this clone turned up once. The antigen is undetermined. A spike-in of synthetic TCR analog templates was added to each PCR. The protocol was immunoSEQ multiplex PCR, while the TCRdb copy is restricted to in-frame clones and leaves out a portion. This table holds tens of thousands of clones, approximately 90% found once. Study results and caveats: Blood clones associated with the tumor expanded more at 3 weeks in durable-benefit patients.

This CDR3 is built from 14 residues. Trimming shortened V by 7 bases and J by 4 bases, and 16 bases separated the two germline ends. Germline V gene sequence: CDR1 LNHDA, CDR2 SQIVND (reference sequence). The chain couples TRBV19 to TRBJ1-1, with a tentative D call TRBD1 (5 bases). The sequence derives from a man in his fifties or sixties with urothelial cancer. This sample comprised PBMCs, obtained around atezolizumab (anti-PD-L1) treatment. Here the CDR3 reads CASTMGLLTTEAFF. The CDR3 region has the DNA TGTGCCAGTACAATGGGGCTGCTGACCACTGAAGCTTTCTTT. Supplemented by reference TRBV19 and TRBJ1-1, the full variable domain reads DGGITQSPKYLFRKEGQNVTLSCEQNLNHDAMYWYRQDPGQGLRLIYYSQIVNDFQKGDIAEGYSVSREKKESFPLTVTSAQKNPTAFYLCASTMGLLTTEAFFGQGTRLTVV.